This TCR beta chain was obtained from a study of regulatory T cells in long-lasting Graves disease. Arm-PCR with iRepertoire HTBI primers amplified the CDR3 regions for these TCR beta libraries. TCRdb re-called the multiplex PCR reads through MiXCR, storing one row per CDR3 protein. Of a few hundred thousand distinct CDR3 sequences listed, about 10% are singletons. Described time point: newly diagnosed GD, antithyroid drugs for less than 3 months. Extracted PBMC RNA gave rise to the TCR library. This CDR3 has 18 residues. The ends lost 3 bases at V and 5 bases at J; junction bases unmatched: 12. In addition, the sample was reused for a study of T cells in Graves' hyperthyroidism and ophthalmopathy.

The source was peripheral blood mononuclear cells (PBMCs), collected at new diagnosis, from a patient treated with antithyroid drugs. The chain carries TRBV12-3 or TRBV12-4 and TRBJ2-1, with TRBD2 matching over 11 bases. The sequence was collected from a woman aged 18-29 years with Graves disease. CDR3 coding DNA: TGTGCCAGCAGTTTTAGCGGGAGGGCCTGGGGGATGGACAATGAGCAGTTCTTC. It translates to CASSFSGRAWGMDNEQFF.